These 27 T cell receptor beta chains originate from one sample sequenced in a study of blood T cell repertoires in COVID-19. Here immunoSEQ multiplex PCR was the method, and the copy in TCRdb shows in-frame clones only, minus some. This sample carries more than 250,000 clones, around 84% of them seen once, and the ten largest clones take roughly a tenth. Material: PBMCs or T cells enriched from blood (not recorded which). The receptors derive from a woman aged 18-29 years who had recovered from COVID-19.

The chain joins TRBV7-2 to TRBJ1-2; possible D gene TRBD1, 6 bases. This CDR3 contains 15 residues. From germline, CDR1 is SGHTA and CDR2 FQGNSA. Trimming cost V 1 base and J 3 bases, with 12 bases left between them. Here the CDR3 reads CASSLVGGGDYGYTF. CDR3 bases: TGTGCCAGCAGCTTAGTAGGGGGTGGGGACTATGGCTACACCTTC.

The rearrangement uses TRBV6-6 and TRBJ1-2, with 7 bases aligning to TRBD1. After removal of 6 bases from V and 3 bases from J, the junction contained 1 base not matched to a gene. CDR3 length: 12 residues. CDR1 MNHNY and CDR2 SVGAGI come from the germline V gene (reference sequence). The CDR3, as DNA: TGTGCCAGCAGCACAGGGGACTATGGCTACACCTTC. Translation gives CASSTGDYGYTF.

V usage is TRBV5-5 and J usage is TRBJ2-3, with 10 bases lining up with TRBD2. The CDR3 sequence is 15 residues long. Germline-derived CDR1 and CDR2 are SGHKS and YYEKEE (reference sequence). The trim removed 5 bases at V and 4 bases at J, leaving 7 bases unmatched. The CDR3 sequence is CASSSSGGAADTQYF. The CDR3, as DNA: TGTGCCAGCAGTTCAAGCGGGGGGGCCGCAGATACGCAGTATTTT.

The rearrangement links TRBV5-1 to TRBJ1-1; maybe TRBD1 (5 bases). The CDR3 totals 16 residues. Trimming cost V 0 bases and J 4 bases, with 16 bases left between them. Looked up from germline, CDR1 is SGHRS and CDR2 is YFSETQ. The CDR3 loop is CASSLGGGARATEAFF. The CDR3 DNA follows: TGCGCCAGCAGCTTGGGTGGAGGGGCGCGGGCCACTGAAGCTTTCTTT.

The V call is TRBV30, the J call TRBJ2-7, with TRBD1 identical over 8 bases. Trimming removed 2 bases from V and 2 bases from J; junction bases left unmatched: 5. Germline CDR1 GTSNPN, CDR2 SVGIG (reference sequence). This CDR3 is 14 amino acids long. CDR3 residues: CAWSTGTGAYEQYF. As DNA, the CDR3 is TGTGCCTGGAGTACTGGGACAGGAGCCTACGAGCAGTACTTC.

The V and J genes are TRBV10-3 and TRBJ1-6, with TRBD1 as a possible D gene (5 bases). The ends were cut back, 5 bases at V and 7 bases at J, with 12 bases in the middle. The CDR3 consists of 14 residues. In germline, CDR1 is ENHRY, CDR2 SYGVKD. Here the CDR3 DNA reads TGTGCCATCAGTCCGGGACTCTTAAATTCACCCCTCCACTTT. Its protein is CAISPGLLNSPLHF.

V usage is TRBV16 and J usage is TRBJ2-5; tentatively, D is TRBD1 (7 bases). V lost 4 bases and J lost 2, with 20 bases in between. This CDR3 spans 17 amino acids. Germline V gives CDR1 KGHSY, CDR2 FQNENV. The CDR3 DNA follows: TGTGCCAGCAGCCCCCTACCTACAGGGGAGGAGCAAGAGACCCAGTACTTC. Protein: CASSPLPTGEEQETQYF. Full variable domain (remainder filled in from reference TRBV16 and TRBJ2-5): GEEVAQTPKHLVRGEGQKAKLYCAPIKGHSYVFWYQQVLKNEFKFLISFQNENVFDETGMPKERFSAKCLPNSPCSLEIQATKLEDSAVYFCASSPLPTGEEQETQYFGPGTRLLVL.

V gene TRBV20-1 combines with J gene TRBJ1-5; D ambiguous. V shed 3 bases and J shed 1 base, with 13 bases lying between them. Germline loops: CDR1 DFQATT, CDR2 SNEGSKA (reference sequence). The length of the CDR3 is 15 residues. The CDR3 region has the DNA TGCAGTGCTAGTGGCGGACTAGCGAGCAATCAGCCCCAGCATTTT. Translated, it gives CSASGGLASNQPQHF.

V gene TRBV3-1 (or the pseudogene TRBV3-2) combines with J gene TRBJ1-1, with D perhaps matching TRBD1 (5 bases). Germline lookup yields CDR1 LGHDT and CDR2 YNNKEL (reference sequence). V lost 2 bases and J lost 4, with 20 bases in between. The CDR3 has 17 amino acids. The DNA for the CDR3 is TGTGCCAGCAGCCAACCGAAGCGGGGGACGAGGTTCACTGAAGCTTTCTTT. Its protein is CASSQPKRGTRFTEAFF.

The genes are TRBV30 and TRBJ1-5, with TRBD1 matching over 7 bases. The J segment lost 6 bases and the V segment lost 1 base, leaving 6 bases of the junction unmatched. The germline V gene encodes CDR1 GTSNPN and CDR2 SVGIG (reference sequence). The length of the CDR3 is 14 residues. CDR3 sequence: CAWSEDRIGQPQHF. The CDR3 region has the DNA TGTGCCTGGAGTGAGGACAGGATTGGTCAGCCCCAGCATTTT.

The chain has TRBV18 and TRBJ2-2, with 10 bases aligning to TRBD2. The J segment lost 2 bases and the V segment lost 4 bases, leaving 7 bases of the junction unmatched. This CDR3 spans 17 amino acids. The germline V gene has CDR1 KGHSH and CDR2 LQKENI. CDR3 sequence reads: CASSHFSGRSNTGELFF. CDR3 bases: TGTGCCAGCTCACACTTTAGCGGGAGGAGCAACACCGGGGAGCTGTTTTTT.

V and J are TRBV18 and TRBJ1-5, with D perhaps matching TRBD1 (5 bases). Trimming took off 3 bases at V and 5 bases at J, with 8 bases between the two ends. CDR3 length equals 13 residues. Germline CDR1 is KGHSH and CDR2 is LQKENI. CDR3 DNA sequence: TGTGCCAGCTCACCTGACAGTGATCAGCCCCAGCATTTT. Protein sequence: CASSPDSDQPQHF.

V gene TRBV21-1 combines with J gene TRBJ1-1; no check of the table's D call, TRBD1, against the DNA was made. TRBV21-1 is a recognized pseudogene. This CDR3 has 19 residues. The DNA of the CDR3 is TGTGCCAGCAGCAAAGTAGGGGGACAGGGTGGAGCAGGCAACACTGAAGCTTTCTTT. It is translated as CASSKVGGQGGAGNTEAFF.

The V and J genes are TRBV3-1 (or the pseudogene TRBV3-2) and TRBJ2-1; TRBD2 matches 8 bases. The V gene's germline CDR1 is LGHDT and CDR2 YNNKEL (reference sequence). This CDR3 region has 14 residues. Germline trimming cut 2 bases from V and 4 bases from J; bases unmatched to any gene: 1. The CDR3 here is CASSQSGGYNEQFF. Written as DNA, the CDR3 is TGTGCCAGCAGCCAAAGCGGGGGTTACAATGAGCAGTTCTTC.

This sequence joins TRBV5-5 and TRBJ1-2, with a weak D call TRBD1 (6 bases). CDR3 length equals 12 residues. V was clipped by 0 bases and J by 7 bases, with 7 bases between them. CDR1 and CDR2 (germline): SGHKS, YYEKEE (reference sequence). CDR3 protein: CASSLDRAGYTF. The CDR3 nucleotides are TGTGCCAGCAGCTTGGACAGGGCTGGCTACACCTTC.

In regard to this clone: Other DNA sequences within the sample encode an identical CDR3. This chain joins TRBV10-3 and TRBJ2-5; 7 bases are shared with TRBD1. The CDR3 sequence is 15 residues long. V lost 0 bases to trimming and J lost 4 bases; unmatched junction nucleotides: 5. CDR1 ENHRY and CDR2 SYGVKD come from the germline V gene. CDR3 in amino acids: CAISESKGAGETQYF. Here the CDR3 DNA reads TGTGCCATCAGTGAGTCAAAGGGGGCCGGAGAGACCCAGTACTTC.

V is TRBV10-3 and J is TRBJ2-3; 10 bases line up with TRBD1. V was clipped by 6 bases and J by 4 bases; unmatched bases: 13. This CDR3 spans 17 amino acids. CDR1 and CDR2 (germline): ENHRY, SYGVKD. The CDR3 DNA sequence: TGTGCCATCAGACAGCCGGGACAGGGGACTAAGGCAGATACGCAGTATTTT. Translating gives CAIRQPGQGTKADTQYF.

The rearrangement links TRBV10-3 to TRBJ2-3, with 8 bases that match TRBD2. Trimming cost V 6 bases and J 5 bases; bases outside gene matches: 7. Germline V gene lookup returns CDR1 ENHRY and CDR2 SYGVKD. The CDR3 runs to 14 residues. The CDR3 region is CAISPGGPGDTQYF. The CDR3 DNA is TGTGCCATCAGCCCGGGAGGGCCAGGAGATACGCAGTATTTT.

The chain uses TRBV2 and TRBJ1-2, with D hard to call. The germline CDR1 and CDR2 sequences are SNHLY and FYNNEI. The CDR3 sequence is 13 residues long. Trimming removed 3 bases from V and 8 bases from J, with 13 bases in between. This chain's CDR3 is CASSDLRGQGYTF. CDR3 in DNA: TGTGCCAGCAGTGATTTGAGAGGGCAGGGCTACACCTTC.

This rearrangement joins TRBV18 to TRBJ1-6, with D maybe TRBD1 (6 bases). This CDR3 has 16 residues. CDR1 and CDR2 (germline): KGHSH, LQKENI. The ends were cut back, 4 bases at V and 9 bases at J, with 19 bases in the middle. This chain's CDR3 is CASSLNGQPVGSPLHF. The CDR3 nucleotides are TGTGCCAGCTCACTGAATGGACAGCCCGTGGGTTCACCCCTCCACTTT. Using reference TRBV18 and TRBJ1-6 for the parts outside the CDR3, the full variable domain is NAGVMQNPRHLVRRRGQEARLRCSPMKGHSHVYWYRQLPEEGLKFMVYLQKENIIDESGMPKERFSAEFPKEGPSILRIQQVVRGDSAAYFCASSLNGQPVGSPLHFGNGTRLTVT.

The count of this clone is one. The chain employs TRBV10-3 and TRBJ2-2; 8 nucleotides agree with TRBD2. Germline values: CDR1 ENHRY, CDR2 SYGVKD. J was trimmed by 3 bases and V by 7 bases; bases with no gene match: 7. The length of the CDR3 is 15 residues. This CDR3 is CAITQRGPDTGELFF. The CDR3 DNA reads TGTGCCATCACCCAGCGGGGGCCTGACACCGGGGAGCTGTTTTTT.

The DNA of the CDR3 is TGCGCCAGCACGGACAGTCGGGCTTACGAGCAGTACTTC. As protein: CASTDSRAYEQYF. The chain recombines TRBV5-1 with TRBJ2-7, with D perhaps matching TRBD1 (6 bases). The CDR3 totals 13 residues. Per germline, CDR1 SGHRS and CDR2 YFSETQ. V gave up 6 bases and J gave up 4 bases, with 14 bases separating them.

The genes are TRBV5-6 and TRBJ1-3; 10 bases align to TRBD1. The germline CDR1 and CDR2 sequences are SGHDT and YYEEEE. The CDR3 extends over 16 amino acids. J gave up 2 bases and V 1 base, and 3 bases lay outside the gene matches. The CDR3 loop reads CASSLFGQGAGNTIYF. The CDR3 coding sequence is TGTGCCAGCAGCTTGTTCGGACAGGGGGCTGGAAACACCATATATTTT.

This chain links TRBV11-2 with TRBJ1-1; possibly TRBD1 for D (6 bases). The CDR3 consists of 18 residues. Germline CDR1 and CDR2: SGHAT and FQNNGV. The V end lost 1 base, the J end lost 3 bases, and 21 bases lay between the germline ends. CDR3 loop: CASSLGRARGRGYTEAFF. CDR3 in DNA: TGTGCCAGCAGCTTAGGCCGGGCGCGGGGGCGAGGGTACACTGAAGCTTTCTTT. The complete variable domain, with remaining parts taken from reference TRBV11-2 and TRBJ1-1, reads EAGVAQSPRYKIIEKRQSVAFWCNPISGHATLYWYQQILGQGPKLLIQFQNNGVVDDSQLPKDRFSAERLKGVDSTLKIQPAKLEDSAVYLCASSLGRARGRGYTEAFFGQGTRLTVV.

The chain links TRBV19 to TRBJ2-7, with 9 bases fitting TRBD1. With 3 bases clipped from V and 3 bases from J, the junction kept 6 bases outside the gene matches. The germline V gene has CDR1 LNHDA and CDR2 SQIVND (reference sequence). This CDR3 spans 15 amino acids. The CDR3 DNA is TGTGCCAGTAGTATTGGGACAGGGCAAAGCTACGAGCAGTACTTC. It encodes CASSIGTGQSYEQYF.

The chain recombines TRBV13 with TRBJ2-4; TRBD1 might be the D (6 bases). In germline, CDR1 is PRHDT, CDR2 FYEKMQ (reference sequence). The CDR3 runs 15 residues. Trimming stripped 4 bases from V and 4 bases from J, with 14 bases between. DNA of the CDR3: TGTGCCAGCAGCTATAGGGGGACGGCAAAAAACATTCAGTACTTC. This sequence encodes CASSYRGTAKNIQYF.

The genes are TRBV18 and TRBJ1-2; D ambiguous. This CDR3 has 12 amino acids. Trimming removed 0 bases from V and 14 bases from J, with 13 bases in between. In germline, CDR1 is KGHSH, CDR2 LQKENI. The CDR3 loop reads CASSPPIGVGTF. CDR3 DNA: TGTGCCAGCTCACCACCAATCGGGGTCGGAACCTTC. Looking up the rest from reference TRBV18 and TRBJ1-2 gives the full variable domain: NAGVMQNPRHLVRRRGQEARLRCSPMKGHSHVYWYRQLPEEGLKFMVYLQKENIIDESGMPKERFSAEFPKEGPSILRIQQVVRGDSAAYFCASSPPIGVGTFGSGTRLTVV.